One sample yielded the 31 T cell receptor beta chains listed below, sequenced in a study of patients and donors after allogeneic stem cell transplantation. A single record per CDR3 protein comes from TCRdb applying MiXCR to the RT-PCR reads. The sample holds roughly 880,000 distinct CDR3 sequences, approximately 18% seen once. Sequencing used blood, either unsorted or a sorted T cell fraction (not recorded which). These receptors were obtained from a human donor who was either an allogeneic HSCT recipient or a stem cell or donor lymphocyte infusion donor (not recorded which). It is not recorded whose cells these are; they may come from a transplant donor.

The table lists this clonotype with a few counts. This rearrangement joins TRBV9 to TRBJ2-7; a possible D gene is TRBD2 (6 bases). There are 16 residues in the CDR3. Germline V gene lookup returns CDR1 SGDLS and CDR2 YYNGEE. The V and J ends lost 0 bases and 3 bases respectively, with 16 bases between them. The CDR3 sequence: CASSVVSRLGVYEQYF. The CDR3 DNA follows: TGTGCCAGCAGCGTAGTGTCGCGACTAGGGGTCTACGAGCAGTACTTC.

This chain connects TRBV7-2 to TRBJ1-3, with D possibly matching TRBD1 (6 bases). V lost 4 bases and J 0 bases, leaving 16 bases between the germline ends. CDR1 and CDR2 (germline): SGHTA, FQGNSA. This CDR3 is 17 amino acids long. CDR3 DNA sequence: TGTGCCAGCAGCTACGGACAGATAGCCTCCTCTGGAAACACCATATATTTT. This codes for CASSYGQIASSGNTIYF.

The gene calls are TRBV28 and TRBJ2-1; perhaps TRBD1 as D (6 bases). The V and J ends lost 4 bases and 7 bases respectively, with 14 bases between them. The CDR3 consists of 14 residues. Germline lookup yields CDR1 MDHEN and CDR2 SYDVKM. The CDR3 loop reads CASSSLDSSNEQFF. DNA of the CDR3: TGTGCCAGCAGTTCCTTGGACAGTTCTAATGAGCAGTTCTTC.

The CDR3 sequence is CAISEWSGRADTQYF. The CDR3 DNA reads as TGTGCCATCAGTGAATGGAGCGGGAGAGCAGATACGCAGTATTTT. The V call is TRBV10-3, the J call TRBJ2-3, with TRBD2 matching 8 bases. J was trimmed by 4 bases and V by 3 bases; bases with no gene match: 6. Germline CDR1 is ENHRY and CDR2 is SYGVKD. The CDR3 has 15 residues.

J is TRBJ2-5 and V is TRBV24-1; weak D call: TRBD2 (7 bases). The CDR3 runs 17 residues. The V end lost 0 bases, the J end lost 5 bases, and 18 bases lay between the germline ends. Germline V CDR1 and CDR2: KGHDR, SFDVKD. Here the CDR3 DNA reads TGTGCCACCAGTGATTTGGGGCCGGGGGGCATTCAGGAGACCCAGTACTTC. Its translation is CATSDLGPGGIQETQYF.

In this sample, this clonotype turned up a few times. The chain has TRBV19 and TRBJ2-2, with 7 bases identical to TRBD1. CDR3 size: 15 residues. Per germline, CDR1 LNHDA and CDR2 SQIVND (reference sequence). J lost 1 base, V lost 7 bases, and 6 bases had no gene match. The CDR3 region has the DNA TGTGCCAGTACCGCGACAGGGAAGAACACCGGGGAGCTGTTTTTT. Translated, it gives CASTATGKNTGELFF.

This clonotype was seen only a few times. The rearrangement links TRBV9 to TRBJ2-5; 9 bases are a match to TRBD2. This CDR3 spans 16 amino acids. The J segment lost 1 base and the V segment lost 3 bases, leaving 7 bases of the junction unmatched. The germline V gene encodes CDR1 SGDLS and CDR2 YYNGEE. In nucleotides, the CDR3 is TGTGCCAGCAGCGCTCGTAGCGGGGGCGCCCAAGAGACCCAGTACTTC. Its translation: CASSARSGGAQETQYF.

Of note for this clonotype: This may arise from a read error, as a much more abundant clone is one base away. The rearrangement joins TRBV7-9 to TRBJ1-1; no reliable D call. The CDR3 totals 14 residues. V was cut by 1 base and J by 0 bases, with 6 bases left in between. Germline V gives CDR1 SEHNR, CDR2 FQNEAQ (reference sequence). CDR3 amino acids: CASSLVQMNTEAFF. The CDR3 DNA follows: TGTGCCAGCAGCTTAGTACAGATGAACACTGAAGCTTTCTTT.

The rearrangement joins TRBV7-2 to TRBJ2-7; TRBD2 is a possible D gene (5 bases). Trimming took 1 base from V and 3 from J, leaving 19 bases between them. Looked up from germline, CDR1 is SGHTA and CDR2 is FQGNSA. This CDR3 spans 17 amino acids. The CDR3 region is CASSLERVAGKLYEQYF. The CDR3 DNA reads TGTGCCAGCAGCTTAGAGAGGGTGGCAGGTAAACTCTACGAGCAGTACTTC. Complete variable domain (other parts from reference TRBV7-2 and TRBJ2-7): GAGVSQSPSNKVTEKGKDVELRCDPISGHTALYWYRQSLGQGLEFLIYFQGNSAPDKSGLPSDRFSAERTGGSVSTLTIQRTQQEDSAVYLCASSLERVAGKLYEQYFGPGTRLTVT.

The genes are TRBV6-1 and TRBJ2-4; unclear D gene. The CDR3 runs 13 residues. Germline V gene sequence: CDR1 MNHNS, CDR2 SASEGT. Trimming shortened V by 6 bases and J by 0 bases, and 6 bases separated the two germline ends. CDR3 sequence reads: CASRAVAKNIQYF. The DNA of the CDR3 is TGTGCCAGCAGAGCCGTAGCCAAAAACATTCAGTACTTC.

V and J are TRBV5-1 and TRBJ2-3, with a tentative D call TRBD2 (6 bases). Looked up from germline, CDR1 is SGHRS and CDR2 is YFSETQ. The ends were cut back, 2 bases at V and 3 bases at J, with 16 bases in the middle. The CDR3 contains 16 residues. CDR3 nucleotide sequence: TGCGCCAGCAGCTTTAGTATGCGGGATCTAACAGATACGCAGTATTTT. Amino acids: CASSFSMRDLTDTQYF.

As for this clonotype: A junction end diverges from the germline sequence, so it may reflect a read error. CDR3 in amino acids: CASGLPHVTIGF. The DNA of the CDR3 is TGTGCTAGTGGTTTGCCACACGTCACAATTGGGTTT. The chain couples TRBV12-5 to TRBJ2-2; D unclear. The CDR3 spans 12 residues. The germline V gene encodes CDR1 LGHNT and CDR2 FRNRAP.

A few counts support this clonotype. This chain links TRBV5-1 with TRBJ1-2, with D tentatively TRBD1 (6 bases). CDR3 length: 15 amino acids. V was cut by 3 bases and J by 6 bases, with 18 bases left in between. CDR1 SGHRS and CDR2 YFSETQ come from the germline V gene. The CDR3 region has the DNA TGCGCCAGCAGCTCGGACAGCCCTCCGAGGGATGGCTACACCTTC. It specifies CASSSDSPPRDGYTF.

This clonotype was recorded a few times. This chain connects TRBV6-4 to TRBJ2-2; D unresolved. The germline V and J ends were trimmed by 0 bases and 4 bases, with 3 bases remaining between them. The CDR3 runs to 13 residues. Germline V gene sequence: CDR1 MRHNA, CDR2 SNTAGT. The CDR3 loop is CASSDSGTGELFF. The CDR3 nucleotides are TGTGCCAGCAGTGACTCTGGCACCGGGGAGCTGTTTTTT.

The CDR3 nucleotides read TGTGCCAGCAGCTTAGCTGACGGTTGGGGCGAAAAACTGTTTTTT. This codes for CASSLADGWGEKLFF. V gene TRBV7-8 combines with J gene TRBJ1-4; a possible D gene is TRBD1 (5 bases). CDR3 size: 15 residues. Germline V lookup: CDR1 SGHVS, CDR2 FQNEAQ. V was shortened by 0 bases and J by 8 bases, with 13 bases between the two germline ends. Based on the CDR3 plus reference TRBV7-8 and TRBJ1-4, the full variable domain is GAGVSQSPRYKVAKRGQDVALRCDPISGHVSLFWYQQALGQGPEFLTYFQNEAQLDKSGLPSDRFFAERPEGSVSTLKIQRTQQEDSAVYLCASSLADGWGEKLFFGSGTQLSVL.

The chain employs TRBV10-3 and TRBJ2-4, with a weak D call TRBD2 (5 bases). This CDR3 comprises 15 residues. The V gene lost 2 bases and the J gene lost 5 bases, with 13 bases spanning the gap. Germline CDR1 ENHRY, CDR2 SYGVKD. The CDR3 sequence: CAISEGRGRENIQYF. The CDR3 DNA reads TGTGCCATCAGTGAGGGGAGAGGGCGGGAAAACATTCAGTACTTC.

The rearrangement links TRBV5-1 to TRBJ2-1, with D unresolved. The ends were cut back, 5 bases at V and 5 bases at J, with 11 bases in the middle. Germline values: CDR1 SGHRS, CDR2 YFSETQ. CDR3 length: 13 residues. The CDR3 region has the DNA TGCGCCAGCAGAAGGAATAGGGACAATGAGCAGTTCTTC. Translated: CASRRNRDNEQFF.

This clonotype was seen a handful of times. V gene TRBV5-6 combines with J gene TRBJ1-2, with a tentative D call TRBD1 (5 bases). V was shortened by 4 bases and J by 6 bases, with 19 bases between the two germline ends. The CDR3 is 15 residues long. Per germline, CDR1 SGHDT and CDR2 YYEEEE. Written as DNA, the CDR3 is TGTGCCAGCAGCGCCGTTGGGGGTCGGGTCCATGGCTACACCTTC. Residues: CASSAVGGRVHGYTF.

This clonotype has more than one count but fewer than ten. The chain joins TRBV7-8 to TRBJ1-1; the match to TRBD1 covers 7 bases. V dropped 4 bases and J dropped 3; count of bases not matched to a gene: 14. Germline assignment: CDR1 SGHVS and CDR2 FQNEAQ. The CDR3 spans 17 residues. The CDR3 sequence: CASSSPGRAGGHTEAFF. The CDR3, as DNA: TGTGCCAGCAGCTCCCCTGGGAGGGCAGGGGGACACACTGAAGCTTTCTTT.

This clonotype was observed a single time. This CDR3 reads CASRSGQGPTGELFF. DNA of the CDR3: TGCGCCAGCAGATCGGGACAGGGCCCCACCGGGGAGCTGTTTTTT. This rearrangement joins TRBV5-1 to TRBJ2-2, with TRBD1 matching 9 bases. V was pared by 5 bases and J by 4 bases, with 6 bases of the junction left unmatched. The CDR3 sequence is 15 residues long. The germline V gene encodes CDR1 SGHRS and CDR2 YFSETQ.

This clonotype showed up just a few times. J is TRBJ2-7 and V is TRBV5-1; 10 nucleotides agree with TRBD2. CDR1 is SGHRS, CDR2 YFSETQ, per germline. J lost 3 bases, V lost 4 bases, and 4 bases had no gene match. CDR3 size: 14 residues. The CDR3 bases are TGCGCCAGCAGCCCCGGGACTAGCGACTACGAGCAGTACTTC. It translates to CASSPGTSDYEQYF.

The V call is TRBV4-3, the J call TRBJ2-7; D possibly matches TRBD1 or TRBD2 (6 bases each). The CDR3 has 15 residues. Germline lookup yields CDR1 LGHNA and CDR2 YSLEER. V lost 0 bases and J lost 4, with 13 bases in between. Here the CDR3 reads CASSQDRGGWYEQYF. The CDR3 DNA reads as TGCGCCAGCAGCCAAGATAGAGGGGGGTGGTACGAGCAGTACTTC.

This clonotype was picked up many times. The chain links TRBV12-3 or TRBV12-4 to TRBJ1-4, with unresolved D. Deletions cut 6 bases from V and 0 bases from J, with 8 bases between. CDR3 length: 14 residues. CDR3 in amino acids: CASSFRATNEKLFF. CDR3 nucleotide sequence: TGTGCCAGCAGCTTCCGGGCAACTAATGAAAAACTGTTTTTT.

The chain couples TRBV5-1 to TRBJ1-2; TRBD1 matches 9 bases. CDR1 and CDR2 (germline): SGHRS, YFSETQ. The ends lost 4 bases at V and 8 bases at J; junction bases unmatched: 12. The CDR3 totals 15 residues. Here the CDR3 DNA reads TGCGCCAGCAGCCCGGGGCGGACAGGGGTTTACGGCTACACCTTC. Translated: CASSPGRTGVYGYTF.

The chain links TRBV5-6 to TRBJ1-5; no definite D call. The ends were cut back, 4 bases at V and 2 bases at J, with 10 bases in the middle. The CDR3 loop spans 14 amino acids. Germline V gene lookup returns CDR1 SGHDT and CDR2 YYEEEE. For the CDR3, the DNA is TGTGCCAGCAGCCACGCTAGGGGCAATCAGCCCCAGCATTTT. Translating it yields CASSHARGNQPQHF.

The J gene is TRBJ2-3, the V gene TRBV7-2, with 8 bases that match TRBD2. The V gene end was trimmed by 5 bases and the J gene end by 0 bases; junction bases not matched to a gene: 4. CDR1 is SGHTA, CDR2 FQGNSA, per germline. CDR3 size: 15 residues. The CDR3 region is CASSRGRFSTDTQYF. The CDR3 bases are TGTGCCAGCAGCCGCGGGAGGTTCAGCACAGATACGCAGTATTTT.

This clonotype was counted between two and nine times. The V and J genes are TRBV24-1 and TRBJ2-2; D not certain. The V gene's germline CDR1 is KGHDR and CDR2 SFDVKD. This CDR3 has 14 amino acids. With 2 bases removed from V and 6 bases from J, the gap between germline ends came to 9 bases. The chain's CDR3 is CATSDYRSAGELFF. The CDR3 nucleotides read TGTGCCACCAGTGATTACCGATCCGCCGGGGAGCTGTTTTTT.

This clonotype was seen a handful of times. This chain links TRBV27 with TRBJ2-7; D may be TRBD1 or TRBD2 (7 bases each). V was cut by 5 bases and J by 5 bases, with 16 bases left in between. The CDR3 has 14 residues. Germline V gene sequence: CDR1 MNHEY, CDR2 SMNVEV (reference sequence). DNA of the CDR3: TGTGCCAGCAGTCTTTGGGAGGGGGCCCACGAGCAGTACTTC. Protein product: CASSLWEGAHEQYF.

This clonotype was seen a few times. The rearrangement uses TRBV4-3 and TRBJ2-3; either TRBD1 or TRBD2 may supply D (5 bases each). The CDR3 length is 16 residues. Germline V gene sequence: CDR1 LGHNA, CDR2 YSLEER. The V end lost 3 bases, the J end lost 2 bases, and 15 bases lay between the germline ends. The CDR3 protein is CASSHSLGDSTDTQYF. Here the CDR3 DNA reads TGCGCCAGCAGCCATTCCCTGGGGGATTCCACAGATACGCAGTATTTT.

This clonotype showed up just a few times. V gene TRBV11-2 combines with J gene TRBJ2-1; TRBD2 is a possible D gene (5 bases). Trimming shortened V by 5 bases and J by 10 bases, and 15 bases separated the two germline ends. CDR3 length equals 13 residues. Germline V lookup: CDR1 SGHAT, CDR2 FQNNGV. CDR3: CASSGSPRGEQFF. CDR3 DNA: TGTGCCAGCAGCGGGAGTCCCCGAGGGGAGCAGTTCTTC.

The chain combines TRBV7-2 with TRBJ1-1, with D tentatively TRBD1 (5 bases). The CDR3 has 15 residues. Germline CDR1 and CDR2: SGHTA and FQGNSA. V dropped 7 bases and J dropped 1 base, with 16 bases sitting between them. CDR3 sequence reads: CASTSDGGRNTEAFF. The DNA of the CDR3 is TGTGCCAGCACCTCCGATGGGGGTAGGAACACTGAAGCTTTCTTT.